The rows below give T cell receptor beta chains drawn from one sample of a study of blood T cell repertoires in COVID-19. The data were produced by immunoSEQ multiplex PCR, yet TCRdb's version contains in-frame clones alone and is incomplete. The repertoire holds 140,000 to 150,000 clones, with more than 70% as singletons. Sequencing was done on a sample of peripheral blood. These receptors were taken from a man in his 60s with active or convalescent COVID-19. Each CDR3 is given with its conserved first and last residue. Fields, in order: clone size, V gene, J gene, D gene, CDR3 protein, CDR3 DNA. The D gene is left open where the match is weak. Clone size is not always given. Where it is, it says once, few, many or a class for expanded clones.

>NA|TRBV12-3/TRBV12-4|TRBJ2-3|TRBD2
CASTLQGGTTQYF
TGTGCCAGCACCCTTCAGGGAGGGACTACGCAGTATTTT
>NA|TRBV2|TRBJ1-2|NA
CASSDPQGTRGYTF
TGTGCCAGCAGTGACCCTCAGGGGACCAGGGGCTACACCTTC
>NA|TRBV30|TRBJ1-6|TRBD1
CAWRTGTALHF
TGTGCCTGGAGAACAGGGACAGCCCTCCACTTT
>NA|TRBV6-5|TRBJ1-4|TRBD1
CASSPTPGQFEKLFF
TGTGCCAGCAGCCCCACCCCGGGACAGTTCGAAAAACTGTTTTTT
>few|TRBV7-3|TRBJ2-1|NA
CASSSSAHEQFF
TGTGCCAGCAGTTCTAGTGCCCATGAGCAGTTCTTC
>NA|TRBV4-3|TRBJ2-2|NA
CASSQEPGDTGELFF
TGCGCCAGCAGCCAAGAACCGGGAGACACCGGGGAGCTGTTTTTT
>NA|TRBV6-5|TRBJ1-1|TRBD1
CASSWDRGNRSPEAFF
TGTGCCAGCAGTTGGGACAGGGGTAATCGCAGCCCTGAAGCTTTCTTT
>once|TRBV4-3|TRBJ2-1|NA
CASSPKIPLVGFEQFF
TGCGCCAGCAGCCCAAAGATCCCTCTGGTCGGTTTCGAGCAGTTCTTC
>NA|TRBV19|TRBJ2-1|NA
CASSPLGISYNEQFF
TGTGCCAGTAGCCCTCTAGGAATCTCCTACAATGAGCAGTTCTTC
>few|TRBV7-8|TRBJ2-1|TRBD2
CASSLGLSYNEQFF
TGTGCCAGCAGCTTGGGACTATCCTACAATGAGCAGTTCTTC
>NA|TRBV2|TRBJ2-7|NA
CASSVTRSYEQYF
TGTGCCAGCAGTGTTACTCGGTCCTACGAGCAGTACTTC
>NA|TRBV28|TRBJ2-3|NA
CASSWGLGGETDTQYF
TGTGCCAGCAGTTGGGGACTCGGTGGGGAGACAGATACGCAGTATTTT
>NA|TRBV2|TRBJ2-5|NA
CASSEEGGYQETQYF
TGTGCCAGCAGTGAGGAAGGGGGATACCAAGAGACCCAGTACTTC
>NA|TRBV7-2|TRBJ2-1|TRBD2
CASSPSGRTYNEQFF
TGTGCCAGCAGCCCGAGCGGGAGGACGTACAATGAGCAGTTCTTC
>NA|TRBV7-2|TRBJ2-7|TRBD2
CASSLAPSGRIYEQYF
TGTGCCAGCAGCTTAGCACCAAGCGGGAGAATCTACGAGCAGTACTTC
>NA|TRBV7-9|TRBJ2-5|NA
CASSLAGEIETQYF
TGTGCCAGCAGCTTAGCCGGGGAGATAGAGACCCAGTACTTC
>NA|TRBV19|TRBJ2-2|NA
CASSMAPNTGELFF
TGTGCCAGTAGTATGGCCCCGAACACCGGGGAGCTGTTTTTT